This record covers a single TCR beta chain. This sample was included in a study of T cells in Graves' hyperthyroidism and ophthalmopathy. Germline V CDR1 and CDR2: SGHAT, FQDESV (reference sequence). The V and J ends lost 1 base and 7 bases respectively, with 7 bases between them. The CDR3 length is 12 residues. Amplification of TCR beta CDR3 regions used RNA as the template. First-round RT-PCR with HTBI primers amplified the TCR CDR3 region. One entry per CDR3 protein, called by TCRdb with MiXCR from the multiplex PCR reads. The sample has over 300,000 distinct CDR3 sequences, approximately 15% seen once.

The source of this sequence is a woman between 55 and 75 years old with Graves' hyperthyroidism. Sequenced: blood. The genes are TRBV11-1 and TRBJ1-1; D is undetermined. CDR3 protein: CASSLDLGEAFF. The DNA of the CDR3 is TGTGCCAGCAGCTTAGATTTGGGTGAAGCTTTCTTT.